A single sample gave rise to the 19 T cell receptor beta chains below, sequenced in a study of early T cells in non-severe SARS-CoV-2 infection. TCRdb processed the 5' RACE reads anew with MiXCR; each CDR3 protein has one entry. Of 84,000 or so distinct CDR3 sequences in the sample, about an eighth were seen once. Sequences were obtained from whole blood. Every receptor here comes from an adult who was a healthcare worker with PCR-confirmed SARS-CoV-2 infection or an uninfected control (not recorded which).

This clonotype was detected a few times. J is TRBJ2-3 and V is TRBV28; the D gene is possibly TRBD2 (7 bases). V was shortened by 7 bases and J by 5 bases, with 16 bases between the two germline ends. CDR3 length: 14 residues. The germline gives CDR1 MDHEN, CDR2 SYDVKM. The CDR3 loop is CASILGGGEDTQYF. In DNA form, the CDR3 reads TGTGCCAGCATTCTAGGGGGGGGCGAAGATACGCAGTATTTT.

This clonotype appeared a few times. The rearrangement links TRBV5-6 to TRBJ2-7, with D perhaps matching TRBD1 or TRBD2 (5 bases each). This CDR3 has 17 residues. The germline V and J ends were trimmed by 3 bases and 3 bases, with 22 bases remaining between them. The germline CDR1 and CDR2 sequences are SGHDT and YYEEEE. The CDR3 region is CASSYGDGGLADYEQYF. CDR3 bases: TGTGCCAGCAGCTACGGGGACGGCGGACTCGCAGACTACGAGCAGTACTTC. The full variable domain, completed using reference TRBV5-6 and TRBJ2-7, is DAGVTQSPTHLIKTRGQQVTLRCSPKSGHDTVSWYQQALGQGPQFIFQYYEEEERQRGNFPDRFSGHQFPNYSSELNVNALLLGDSALYLCASSYGDGGLADYEQYFGPGTRLTVT.

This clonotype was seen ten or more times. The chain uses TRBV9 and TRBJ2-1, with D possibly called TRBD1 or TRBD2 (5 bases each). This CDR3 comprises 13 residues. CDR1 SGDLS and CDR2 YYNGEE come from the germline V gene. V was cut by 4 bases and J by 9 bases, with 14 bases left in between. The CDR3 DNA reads TGTGCCAGCAGCCCGACTCGGGGCGTTGAGCAGTTCTTC. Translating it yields CASSPTRGVEQFF.

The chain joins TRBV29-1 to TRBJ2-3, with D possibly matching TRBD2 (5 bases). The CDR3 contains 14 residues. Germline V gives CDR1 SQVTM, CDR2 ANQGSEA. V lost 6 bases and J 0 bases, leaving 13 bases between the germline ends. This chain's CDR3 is CSVAAIQSTDTQYF. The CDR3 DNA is TGCAGCGTAGCGGCAATACAGAGCACAGATACGCAGTATTTT.

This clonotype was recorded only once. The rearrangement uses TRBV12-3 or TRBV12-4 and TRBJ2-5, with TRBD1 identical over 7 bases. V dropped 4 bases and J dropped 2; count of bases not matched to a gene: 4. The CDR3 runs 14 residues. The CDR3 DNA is TGTGCCAGCAGTTCTCCGGGACAGCAAGAGACCCAGTACTTC. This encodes CASSSPGQQETQYF.

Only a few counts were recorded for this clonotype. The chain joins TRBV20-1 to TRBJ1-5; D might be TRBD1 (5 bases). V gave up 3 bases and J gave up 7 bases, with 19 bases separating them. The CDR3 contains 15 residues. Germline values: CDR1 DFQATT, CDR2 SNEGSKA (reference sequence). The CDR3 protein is CSASGSGTLGQPQHF. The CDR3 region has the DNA TGCAGTGCTAGTGGCTCCGGGACTTTAGGGCAGCCCCAGCATTTT.

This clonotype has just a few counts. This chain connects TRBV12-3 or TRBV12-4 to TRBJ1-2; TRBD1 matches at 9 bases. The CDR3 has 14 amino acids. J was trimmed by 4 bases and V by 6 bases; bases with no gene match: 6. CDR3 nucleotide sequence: TGTGCCAGCAGCCGGGGACAGGGCGTCTATGGCTACACCTTC. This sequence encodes CASSRGQGVYGYTF.

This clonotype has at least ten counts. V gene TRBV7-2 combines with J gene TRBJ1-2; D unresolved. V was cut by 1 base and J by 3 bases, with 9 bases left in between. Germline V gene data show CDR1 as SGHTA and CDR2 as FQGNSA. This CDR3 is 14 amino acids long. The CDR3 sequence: CASSLGRQDYGYTF. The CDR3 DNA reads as TGTGCCAGCAGCTTAGGGAGGCAGGACTATGGCTACACCTTC.

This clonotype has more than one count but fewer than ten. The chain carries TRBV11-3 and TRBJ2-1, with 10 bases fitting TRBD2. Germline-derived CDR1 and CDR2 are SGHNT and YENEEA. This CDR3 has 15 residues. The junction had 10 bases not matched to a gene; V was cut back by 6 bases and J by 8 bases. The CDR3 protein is CASSLSGRAEDEQFF. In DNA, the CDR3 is TGTGCCAGCAGTTTGAGCGGGAGGGCCGAGGATGAGCAGTTCTTC.

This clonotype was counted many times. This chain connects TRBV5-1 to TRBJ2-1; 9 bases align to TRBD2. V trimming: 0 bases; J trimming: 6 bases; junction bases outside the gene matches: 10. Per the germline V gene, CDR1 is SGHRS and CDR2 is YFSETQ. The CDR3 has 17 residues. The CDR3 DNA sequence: TGCGCCAGCAGCTTGGCCTCCCGGATAGCGGGGGTCAATGAGCAGTTCTTC. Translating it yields CASSLASRIAGVNEQFF.

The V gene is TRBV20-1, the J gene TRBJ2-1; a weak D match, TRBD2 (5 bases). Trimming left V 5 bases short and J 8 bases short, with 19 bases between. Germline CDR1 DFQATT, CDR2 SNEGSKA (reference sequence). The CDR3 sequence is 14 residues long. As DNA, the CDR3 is TGCAGTGCTCAATCTAGCCAGTACCTCTATGAGCAGTTCTTC. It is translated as CSAQSSQYLYEQFF.

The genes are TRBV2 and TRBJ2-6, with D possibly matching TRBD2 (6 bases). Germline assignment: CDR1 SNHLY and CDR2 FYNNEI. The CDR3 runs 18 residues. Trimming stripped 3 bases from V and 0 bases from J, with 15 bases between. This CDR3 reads CASSEEGVTFSGANVLTF. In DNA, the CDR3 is TGTGCCAGCAGTGAGGAGGGCGTAACATTCTCTGGGGCCAACGTCCTGACTTTC.

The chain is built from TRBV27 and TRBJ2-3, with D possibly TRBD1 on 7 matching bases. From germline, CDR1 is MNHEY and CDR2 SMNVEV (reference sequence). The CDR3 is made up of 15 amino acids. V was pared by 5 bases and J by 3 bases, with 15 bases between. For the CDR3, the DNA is TGTGCCAGCAGTCACAACAGGGGAGGAACAGATACGCAGTATTTT. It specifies CASSHNRGGTDTQYF.

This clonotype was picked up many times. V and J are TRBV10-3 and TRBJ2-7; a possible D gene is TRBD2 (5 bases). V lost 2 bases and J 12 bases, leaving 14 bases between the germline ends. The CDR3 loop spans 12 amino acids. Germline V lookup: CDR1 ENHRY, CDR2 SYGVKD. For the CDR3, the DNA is TGTGCCATCAGTGAGCCCCGAGGGCATCGGTACTTC. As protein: CAISEPRGHRYF.

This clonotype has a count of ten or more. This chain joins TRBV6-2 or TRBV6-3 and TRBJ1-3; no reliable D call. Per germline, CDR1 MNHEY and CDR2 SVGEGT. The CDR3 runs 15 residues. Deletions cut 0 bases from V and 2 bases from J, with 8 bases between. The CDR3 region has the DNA TGTGCCAGCAGTTACTCGAAAGGGACTGGAAACACCATATATTTT. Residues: CASSYSKGTGNTIYF.

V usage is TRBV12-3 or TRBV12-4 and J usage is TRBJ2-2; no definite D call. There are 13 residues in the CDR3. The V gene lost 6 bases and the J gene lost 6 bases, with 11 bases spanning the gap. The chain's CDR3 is CASSSTKAGELFF. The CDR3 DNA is TGTGCCAGCAGCTCCACCAAAGCCGGGGAGCTGTTTTTT.

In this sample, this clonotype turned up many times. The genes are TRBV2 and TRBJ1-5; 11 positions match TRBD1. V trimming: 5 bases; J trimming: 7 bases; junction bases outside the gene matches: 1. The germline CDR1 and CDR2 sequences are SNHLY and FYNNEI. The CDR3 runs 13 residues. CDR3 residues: CASSWTGGQPQHF. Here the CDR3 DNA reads TGTGCCAGCAGTTGGACAGGGGGCCAGCCCCAGCATTTT.

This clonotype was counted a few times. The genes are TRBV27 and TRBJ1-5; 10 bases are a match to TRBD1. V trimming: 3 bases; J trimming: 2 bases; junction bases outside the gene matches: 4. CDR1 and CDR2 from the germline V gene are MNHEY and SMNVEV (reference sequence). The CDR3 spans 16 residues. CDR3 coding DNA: TGTGCCAGCAGTTTCGGGACAGGGGTAGGCAATCAGCCCCAGCATTTT. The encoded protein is CASSFGTGVGNQPQHF.

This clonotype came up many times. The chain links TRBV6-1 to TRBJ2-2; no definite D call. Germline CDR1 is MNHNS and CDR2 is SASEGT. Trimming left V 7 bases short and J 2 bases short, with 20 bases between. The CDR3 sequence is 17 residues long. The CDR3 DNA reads TGTGCCAGCACCCTGTTCGTTGCCGACCTAAACACCGGGGAGCTGTTTTTT. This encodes CASTLFVADLNTGELFF.